Each of the 27 T cell receptor beta chains below was sequenced from the same sample in a study of CD8 T cell repertoires and HIV-1 epitope variants (dated by TCRdb to about 2020). The receptor library was made with the immunoSEQ multiplex PCR assay. The immuneACCESS repertoire file appears here via TCRdb, limited to in-frame rearrangements. These files lack a portion of the clones; in checked studies, under half of the deficit traces to unresolved V genes, and the cause of the others is not known. The sample yields thousands of clones; less than 70% were counted once. The ten largest clonotypes hold around two fifths of the sample. These receptors' antigens are unknown. Sequencing was carried out using cultured CD8+ T cells derived from PBMCs. The receptors stem from a male donor with HIV.

The rearrangement uses TRBV9 and TRBJ2-5; TRBD2 matches at 13 bases. V lost 4 bases and J lost 7; bases outside the gene matches: 7. CDR1 is SGDLS, CDR2 YYNGEE, per germline. This CDR3 region has 15 residues. The CDR3 nucleotides read TGTGCCAGCAGCCCAGGACTAGCGGGGGATGGGACCCAGTACTTC. It specifies CASSPGLAGDGTQYF.

V and J are TRBV4-1 and TRBJ1-1; a weak D match, TRBD1 (5 bases). Germline CDR1 is MGHRA and CDR2 is YSYEKL. Trimming left V 0 bases short and J 1 base short, with 12 bases between. The CDR3 has 16 residues. CDR3: CASSQDVGQGNTEAFF. The CDR3 DNA reads as TGCGCCAGCAGCCAAGATGTTGGGCAGGGGAACACTGAAGCTTTCTTT.

The chain combines TRBV28 with TRBJ1-1; no reliable D call. V was pared by 1 base and J by 2 bases, with 11 bases between. The germline V gene encodes CDR1 MDHEN and CDR2 SYDVKM. CDR3 length equals 15 residues. In nucleotides, the CDR3 is TGTGCCAGCAGTTTATTGTCAGGAACTAACACTGAAGCTTTCTTT. Translation: CASSLLSGTNTEAFF.

The chain uses TRBV5-4 and TRBJ2-3; D gene uncertain. This CDR3 has 12 residues. V shed 1 base and J shed 6 bases, with 6 bases lying between them. Germline V gives CDR1 SGHNT, CDR2 YYREEE (reference sequence). The CDR3 loop reads CASSLSRDTQYF. The CDR3 coding sequence is TGTGCCAGCAGCTTGAGTAGGGATACGCAGTATTTT.

The rearrangement joins TRBV7-9 to TRBJ2-1; 10 bases line up with TRBD2. V lost 3 bases to trimming and J lost 7 bases; unmatched junction nucleotides: 9. Looked up from germline, CDR1 is SEHNR and CDR2 is FQNEAQ (reference sequence). CDR3 length: 16 amino acids. CDR3 loop: CASSFRLLAGGNEQFF. The CDR3 nucleotides read TGTGCCAGCAGCTTTCGCCTATTAGCGGGGGGTAATGAGCAGTTCTTC.

This clone came up a few times. This chain joins TRBV11-2 and TRBJ2-7, with D possibly matching TRBD2 (5 bases). Trimming left V 5 bases short and J 0 bases short, with 14 bases between. Germline V CDR1 and CDR2: SGHAT, FQNNGV. The CDR3 totals 15 residues. The CDR3 region has the DNA TGTGCCAGCAGCAGTGAGATAGGGAGCTCCTACGAGCAGTACTTC. It yields the protein CASSSEIGSSYEQYF.

The rearrangement joins TRBV27 to TRBJ2-5; 12 bases agree with TRBD2. The J call could be wrong; TRBJ2-7 is a better fit for the DNA end. This CDR3 comprises 16 residues. Germline CDR1 and CDR2: MNHEY and SMNVEV (reference sequence). Here the CDR3 reads CASSPSGLAGSYEQYF. CDR3 DNA: TGTGCCAGCAGTCCGTCGGGACTAGCGGGCTCCTACGAGCAGTACTTC.

The chain couples TRBV4-1 to TRBJ2-7, with D tentatively TRBD1 or TRBD2 (6 bases each). CDR1 and CDR2 from the germline V gene are MGHRA and YSYEKL. V shed 4 bases and J shed 5 bases, with 15 bases lying between them. CDR3 length equals 14 residues. CDR3 nucleotide sequence: TGCGCCAGCAGCCGAGGGGGGCTAGCTGACGAGCAGTACTTC. Residues: CASSRGGLADEQYF.

This chain joins TRBV28 and TRBJ1-1; D may be TRBD1 (6 bases). The CDR3 consists of 17 residues. Germline assignment: CDR1 MDHEN and CDR2 SYDVKM. Between the trimmed V and J ends, which lost 6 bases and 5 bases, there was a span of 25 bases. The CDR3 DNA reads TGTGCCAGCAGCCCCCGGGGGATGGGGGCATCGAGAACTGAAGCTTTCTTT. It translates to CASSPRGMGASRTEAFF.

The CDR3 region has the DNA TGTGCCAGCACACGGTCCCACCGGGACAGGGTTTTAGATAAGGAGCAGTACTTC. Protein product: CASTRSHRDRVLDKEQYF. The rearrangement joins TRBV28 to TRBJ2-7; the match to TRBD1 covers 9 bases. Germline-derived CDR1 and CDR2 are MDHEN and SYDVKM. V shed 7 bases, J shed 7 bases, and the junction held 23 bases outside the gene matches. This CDR3 contains 18 residues. The full variable domain, rest sourced from reference TRBV28 and TRBJ2-7, is DVKVTQSSRYLVKRTGEKVFLECVQDMDHENMFWYRQDPGLGLRLIYFSYDVKMKEKGDIPEGYSVSREKKERFSLILESASTNQTSMYLCASTRSHRDRVLDKEQYFGPGTRLTVT.

The rearrangement uses TRBV4-1 and TRBJ2-7, with TRBD1 identical over 10 bases. CDR1 MGHRA and CDR2 YSYEKL come from the germline V gene. The CDR3 extends over 16 amino acids. Unmatched junction bases numbered 6, after V lost 1 base and J lost 3 bases. The CDR3 DNA is TGCGCCAGCAGCCAAGCCGGACAGGGGGGCTACTACGAGCAGTACTTC. This sequence encodes CASSQAGQGGYYEQYF.

This clone was detected a few times. The chain carries TRBV7-9 and TRBJ1-2; D remains ambiguous. CDR1 and CDR2 from the germline V gene are SEHNR and FQNEAQ (reference sequence). Trimming stripped 5 bases from V and 5 bases from J, with 12 bases between. The CDR3 totals 13 residues. CDR3 protein: CASSHHRGYGYTF. In DNA form, the CDR3 reads TGTGCCAGCAGCCATCACCGGGGTTATGGCTACACCTTC.

The genes are TRBV12-5 and TRBJ2-7; D remains unclear. V gave up 3 bases and J gave up 3 bases, with 9 bases separating them. The germline CDR1 and CDR2 sequences are LGHNT and FRNRAP. CDR3 length: 13 residues. The CDR3 coding sequence is TGTGCTAGTGGTTTAGATGGCAGCTACGAGCAGTACTTC. It encodes CASGLDGSYEQYF.

The rearrangement uses TRBV13 and TRBJ1-2; D not certain. The CDR3 length is 18 residues. V lost 5 bases to trimming and J lost 2 bases, with 24 bases between them. Germline V lookup: CDR1 PRHDT, CDR2 FYEKMQ (reference sequence). The CDR3 loop reads CASSLTAHGVQGNYGYTF. The DNA of the CDR3 is TGTGCCAGCAGCCTAACCGCACACGGGGTTCAAGGAAACTATGGCTACACCTTC. The full variable domain, completed using reference TRBV13 and TRBJ1-2, is AAGVIQSPRHLIKEKRETATLKCYPIPRHDTVYWYQQGPGQDPQFLISFYEKMQSDKGSIPDRFSAQQFSDYHSELNMSSLELGDSALYFCASSLTAHGVQGNYGYTFGSGTRLTVV.

The chain combines TRBV28 with TRBJ1-2; 9 bases are a match to TRBD1. V lost 6 bases and J lost 3; bases outside the gene matches: 5. CDR1 MDHEN and CDR2 SYDVKM come from the germline V gene. The CDR3 has 14 amino acids. For the CDR3, the DNA is TGTGCCAGCAGCCGACAGGGGGACTACTATGGCTACACCTTC. Translated: CASSRQGDYYGYTF.

By sample fraction, this clone is medium-sized. The V gene is TRBV28, the J gene TRBJ2-7; D is possibly TRBD1 (6 bases). CDR3 length equals 13 residues. Germline V gene data show CDR1 as MDHEN and CDR2 as SYDVKM. V was shortened by 6 bases and J by 3 bases, with 12 bases between the two germline ends. Written as DNA, the CDR3 is TGTGCCAGCAGCCCCCCGGACAGCTACGAGCAGTACTTC. It translates to CASSPPDSYEQYF.

The chain has TRBV28 and TRBJ2-3; 10 nucleotides agree with TRBD2. The CDR3 runs to 16 residues. The trim removed 5 bases at V and 1 base at J, leaving 6 bases unmatched. Germline-derived CDR1 and CDR2 are MDHEN and SYDVKM. CDR3 coding DNA: TGTGCCAGCAGTCCTCCCCTAGCGGGAGGCACAGATACGCAGTATTTT. It translates to CASSPPLAGGTDTQYF.

This rearrangement joins TRBV21-1 to TRBJ2-1; no DNA check was done on the table's D call, TRBD2. TRBV21-1 is a pseudogene segment. The length of the CDR3 is 19 residues. The CDR3 DNA is TGTGCCAGCAGCAAATGGCTAGCGGCTATTGTTCTGCGTGAGAATGAGCAGTTCTTC. Its translation: CASSKWLAAIVLRENEQFF.

The chain couples TRBV28 to TRBJ1-4; D is unresolved. CDR1 MDHEN and CDR2 SYDVKM come from the germline V gene. Trimming cost V 5 bases and J 8 bases, with 12 bases left between them. This CDR3 contains 13 residues. This CDR3 is CASSQITGEKLFF. The CDR3 bases are TGTGCCAGCAGTCAAATAACGGGGGAAAAACTGTTTTTT.

By share, this clone counts as hyperexpanded. V usage is TRBV28 and J usage is TRBJ1-2; no definite D call. The length of the CDR3 is 16 residues. Looked up from germline, CDR1 is MDHEN and CDR2 is SYDVKM. V lost 8 bases and J lost 1, with 20 bases in between. The CDR3 here is CASGLYPLDLNYGYTF. The CDR3 nucleotides are TGTGCCAGCGGCTTATATCCCTTGGACCTTAACTATGGCTACACCTTC.

This clone was found once. The V call is TRBV30, the J call TRBJ2-7; no clear D gene. Germline CDR1 GTSNPN, CDR2 SVGIG (reference sequence). This CDR3 region has 13 residues. Trimming shortened V by 0 bases and J by 0 bases, and 6 bases separated the two germline ends. This chain's CDR3 is CAWSVHASYEQYF. In DNA, the CDR3 is TGTGCCTGGAGTGTACATGCCTCCTACGAGCAGTACTTC.

The chain carries TRBV25-1 and TRBJ2-7, with 10 bases identical to TRBD2. CDR1 and CDR2 from the germline V gene are MGHDK and SYGVNS. The length of the CDR3 is 16 residues. With V trimmed by 0 bases and J by 3 bases, 5 bases remained unmatched. This CDR3 reads CASSEYAASGSYEQYF. Written as DNA, the CDR3 is TGTGCCAGCAGTGAATATGCGGCTAGCGGGAGCTACGAGCAGTACTTC.

The rearrangement joins TRBV23-1 to TRBJ1-1; D not resolved. TRBV23-1 belongs to the ORF category, with a function that is uncertain. CDR3 length: 12 amino acids. V was clipped by 4 bases and J by 10 bases, with 13 bases between them. The CDR3 loop reads CASSRDSGGAFF. The DNA of the CDR3 is TGCGCCAGCAGTCGAGATTCTGGTGGAGCTTTCTTT.

The V gene is TRBV11-2, the J gene TRBJ1-4; 10 nucleotides align to TRBD1. Losses at the gene ends were 1 base for V and 8 bases for J; bases not matched to a gene: 1. The CDR3 contains 14 residues. Germline lookup yields CDR1 SGHAT and CDR2 FQNNGV. This CDR3 reads CASSLGTGGEKLFF. The CDR3 DNA is TGTGCCAGCAGCTTAGGGACAGGGGGGGAAAAACTGTTTTTT.

CDR3 sequence: CAWTAPTGGLVGYTF. Here the CDR3 DNA reads TGTGCCTGGACCGCCCCCACAGGGGGCTTGGTTGGCTACACCTTC. V is TRBV30 and J is TRBJ1-2; 9 positions agree with TRBD1. The germline V gene encodes CDR1 GTSNPN and CDR2 SVGIG (reference sequence). The J segment lost 7 bases and the V segment lost 4 bases, leaving 13 bases of the junction unmatched. CDR3 length: 15 amino acids.

This rearrangement joins TRBV5-6 to TRBJ2-1; 8 bases fit TRBD2. From germline, CDR1 is SGHDT and CDR2 YYEEEE. V gave up 0 bases and J gave up 0 bases; unmatched junction bases: 2. The CDR3 length is 16 residues. CDR3 nucleotide sequence: TGTGCCAGCAGCTTGGAGCGGGGGAGCTCCTACAATGAGCAGTTCTTC. Translating gives CASSLERGSSYNEQFF.

The table lists this clone with a few counts. The chain combines TRBV6-6 with TRBJ2-5; TRBD1 agrees at 12 bases. This CDR3 has 16 residues. Germline CDR1 and CDR2: MNHNY and SVGAGI (reference sequence). V gave up 5 bases and J gave up 5 bases; unmatched junction bases: 9. The CDR3 loop is CASSQGQGAFSETQYF. The CDR3 DNA sequence: TGTGCCAGCAGTCAGGGACAGGGGGCGTTTTCCGAGACCCAGTACTTC.